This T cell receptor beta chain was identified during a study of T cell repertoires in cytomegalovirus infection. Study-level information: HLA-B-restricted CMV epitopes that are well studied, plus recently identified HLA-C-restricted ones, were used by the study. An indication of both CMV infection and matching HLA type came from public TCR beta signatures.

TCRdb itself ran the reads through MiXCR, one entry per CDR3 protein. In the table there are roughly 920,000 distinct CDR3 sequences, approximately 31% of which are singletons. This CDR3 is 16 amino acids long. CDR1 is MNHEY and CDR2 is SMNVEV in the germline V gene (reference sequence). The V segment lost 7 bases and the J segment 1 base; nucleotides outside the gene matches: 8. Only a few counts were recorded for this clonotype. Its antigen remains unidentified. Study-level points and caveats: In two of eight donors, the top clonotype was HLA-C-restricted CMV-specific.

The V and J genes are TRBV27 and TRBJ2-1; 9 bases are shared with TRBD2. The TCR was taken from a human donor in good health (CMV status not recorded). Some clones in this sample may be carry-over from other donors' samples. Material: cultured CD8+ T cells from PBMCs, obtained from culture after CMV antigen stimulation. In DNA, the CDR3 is TGTGCCAGCACCAGACGAGCGGGGGGTTCCTACAATGAGCAGTTCTTC. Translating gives CASTRRAGGSYNEQFF.